What follows are 11 T cell receptor beta chains derived from one specimen sequenced in a study of Graves' ophthalmopathy and Graves' hyperthyroidism. The authors amplified TCR beta CDR3 regions, and they did so from RNA transcripts for repertoire sequencing. HTBI primers were used in a first-round RT-PCR, which preceded a second-round multiplex PCR. MiXCR, run by TCRdb on the multiplex PCR reads, gives a single entry per CDR3 protein. The table lists some 750,000 distinct CDR3 sequences, roughly two fifths of them singletons. Input material: peripheral blood. The receptors were gathered from an adult man with Graves' ophthalmopathy.

This clonotype was detected only a few times. The chain uses TRBV7-3 and TRBJ2-7; 9 bases agree with TRBD1. Germline V gene data show CDR1 as SGHTA and CDR2 as FQGTGA. This CDR3 spans 16 amino acids. After removal of 3 bases from V and 5 bases from J, the junction contained 11 bases not matched to a gene. The CDR3 DNA sequence: TGTGCCAGCAGCTTTCGGGGCGGGACAGGGCTCGACGAGCAGTACTTC. Amino acids: CASSFRGGTGLDEQYF.

This clonotype was counted many times. DNA for the CDR3: TGTGCCAGCAGGTCAGGGGGCACCTTC. As protein: CASRSGGTF. This chain uses TRBV5-8 with TRBJ1-2, with 7 bases aligning to TRBD1. The germline V gene has CDR1 SGHTS and CDR2 YDEGEE. J lost 13 bases, V lost 5 bases, and 2 bases had no gene match. There are 9 residues in the CDR3.

The chain is built from TRBV7-9 and TRBJ1-6, with D possibly TRBD1 on 5 matching bases. V lost 4 bases and J lost 10, with 20 bases in between. The CDR3 covers 16 residues. Germline V lookup: CDR1 SEHNR, CDR2 FQNEAQ (reference sequence). The CDR3 reads CASSSRTSGFLSPLHF. The DNA of the CDR3 is TGTGCCAGCAGCTCTCGGACATCAGGGTTTCTGTCACCCCTCCACTTT.

Regarding this clonotype: Just one base apart from a much larger clone, this may be a read error. The chain employs TRBV25-1 and TRBJ2-7, with TRBD2 identical over 11 bases. The germline CDR1 and CDR2 sequences are MGHDK and SYGVNS. Unmatched junction bases numbered 10, after V lost 6 bases and J lost 0 bases. The CDR3 has 17 residues. The CDR3 bases are TGTGCCAGCAGCTTAGTAGCGGGAGGGAGTCGCTCCTACGAGCAGTACTTC. Protein sequence: CASSLVAGGSRSYEQYF.

J is TRBJ1-2 and V is TRBV6-5, with a possible D match to TRBD1 (6 bases). This CDR3 is 13 amino acids long. Trimming stripped 6 bases from V and 7 bases from J, with 15 bases between. In germline, CDR1 is MNHEY, CDR2 SVGAGI. CDR3 amino acids: CASRDLQGSGYTF. The CDR3 DNA is TGTGCCAGCAGGGACCTACAGGGCTCTGGCTACACCTTC.

The V call is TRBV29-1, the J call TRBJ2-5; D might be TRBD1 (5 bases). Trimming took off 3 bases at V and 9 bases at J, with 5 bases between the two ends. CDR1 is SQVTM, CDR2 ANQGSEA, per germline. CDR3 size: 9 residues. The CDR3 DNA follows: TGCAGCGTTGAGACAGCCCAGTACTTC. Translation: CSVETAQYF.

This rearrangement joins TRBV2 to TRBJ2-5; D uncertain. Germline V CDR1 and CDR2: SNHLY, FYNNEI. Between the trimmed V and J ends, which lost 8 bases and 5 bases, there was a span of 15 bases. The CDR3 sequence is 13 residues long. CDR3 loop: CASSRPYNETQYF. The DNA of the CDR3 is TGTGCCAGCTCGCGGCCGTATAACGAGACCCAGTACTTC.

Many counts were recorded for this clonotype. V and J are TRBV2 and TRBJ1-6, with 7 bases lining up with TRBD1. The CDR3 loop spans 13 amino acids. V was clipped by 6 bases and J by 6 bases; unmatched bases: 2. The germline gives CDR1 SNHLY, CDR2 FYNNEI. This CDR3 reads CASRRDSNSPLHF. CDR3 nucleotide sequence: TGTGCCAGCAGGAGGGACAGTAATTCACCCCTCCACTTT.

The chain carries TRBV2 and TRBJ2-1; TRBD1 agrees at 7 bases. The CDR3 is made up of 15 amino acids. CDR1 is SNHLY, CDR2 FYNNEI, per germline. Unmatched junction bases numbered 7, after V lost 6 bases and J lost 2 bases. The CDR3: CASRKGTETYNEQFF. CDR3 in DNA: TGTGCCAGCAGGAAGGGGACAGAGACCTACAATGAGCAGTTCTTC.

This clonotype was found a few times. Written as DNA, the CDR3 is TGTGCCAGTAGTTCGATGGGGGCAACAGGGGGCTATGGCTACACCTTC. Translating it yields CASSSMGATGGYGYTF. The V and J genes are TRBV19 and TRBJ1-2; TRBD1 agrees at 8 bases. Germline V gene sequence: CDR1 LNHDA, CDR2 SQIVND (reference sequence). This CDR3 has 16 residues. V shed 5 bases, J shed 4 bases, and the junction held 12 bases outside the gene matches.

This clonotype has just a few counts. V and J are TRBV12-3 or TRBV12-4 and TRBJ2-6; no definite D call. CDR3 length: 16 amino acids. V was shortened by 2 bases and J by 0 bases, with 8 bases between the two germline ends. Here the CDR3 reads CASSLLPISGANVLTF. The CDR3 region has the DNA TGTGCCAGCAGTTTACTCCCTATCTCTGGGGCCAACGTCCTGACTTTC.